Following are 21 T cell receptor beta chains from one sample sequenced in a study of HIV-infected children after antiretroviral therapy interruption. The sample's treatment: PENTA 11 planned treatment interruption arm or continuous ART arm. The TCR library was built from RNA with a 3' RACE protocol and unique molecular identifiers. MiXCR, applied by TCRdb to the 3' RACE reads, yields one record per CDR3 protein. The data hold about 15,000 distinct CDR3 sequences, with more than 3% observed a single time. Sequenced here: CD45RO+ CD8+ T cells from PBMCs, pooled from several time points, sampled from a donor given antiretroviral therapy, either interrupted or continuous. As for subset: memory CD8+ CD45RO+ CD45RA- T cells. Receptors were obtained from a pool of human donors with HIV.

This clonotype qualifies as medium-sized. The V call is TRBV28, the J call TRBJ2-1, with 10 bases that match TRBD1. The V and J ends lost 5 bases and 5 bases, in that order; junction bases with no gene match: 6. The germline V gene has CDR1 MDHEN and CDR2 SYDVKM. The CDR3 extends over 15 amino acids. CDR3 in DNA: TGTGCCAGCAGTCCGGGACAGGGGAGACACAATGAGCAGTTCTTC. Translating gives CASSPGQGRHNEQFF.

The rearrangement links TRBV12-3 or TRBV12-4 to TRBJ2-7, with D uncertain. This CDR3 region has 13 residues. The V and J ends lost 3 bases and 3 bases respectively, with 9 bases between them. The CDR3 reads CASSFGWGYEQYF. The CDR3 region has the DNA TGTGCCAGCAGTTTCGGTTGGGGCTACGAGCAGTACTTC.

This clonotype showed up many times. The CDR3 DNA reads as TGTGCCAGCAGTTTACAGGGGTACTATGAAAAACTGTTTTTT. It specifies CASSLQGYYEKLFF. This rearrangement joins TRBV27 to TRBJ1-4; maybe TRBD1 (6 bases). V gave up 2 bases and J gave up 6 bases, with 10 bases separating them. Germline CDR1 reads MNHEY; CDR2 reads SMNVEV (reference sequence). CDR3 size: 14 residues. Variable domain in full (rest from reference TRBV27 and TRBJ1-4): EAQVTQNPRYLITVTGKKLTVTCSQNMNHEYMSWYRQDPGLGLRQIYYSMNVEVTDKGDVPEGYKVSRKEKRNFPLILESPSPNQTSLYFCASSLQGYYEKLFFGSGTQLSVL.

This clonotype appeared many times. The rearrangement links TRBV11-2 to TRBJ2-2; the D is unclear. Trimming stripped 5 bases from V and 6 bases from J, with 7 bases between. The CDR3 runs 12 residues. Per the germline V gene, CDR1 is SGHAT and CDR2 is FQNNGV. The chain's CDR3 is CASSPYPGELFF. In nucleotides, the CDR3 is TGTGCCAGCAGCCCATACCCCGGGGAGCTGTTTTTT.

This clonotype is large within its sample. This rearrangement joins TRBV29-1 to TRBJ1-1; no firm D call. The CDR3 consists of 14 residues. Trimming pared 4 bases from V and 0 bases from J, leaving 12 bases between. CDR1 and CDR2 (germline): SQVTM, ANQGSEA. Here the CDR3 reads CSVVNMGMNTEAFF. Here the CDR3 DNA reads TGCAGCGTTGTGAACATGGGGATGAACACTGAAGCTTTCTTT.

This clonotype came up a few times. V and J are TRBV6-2 or TRBV6-3 and TRBJ2-3, with a weak D call TRBD2 (6 bases). The CDR3 spans 14 residues. Germline V CDR1 and CDR2: MNHEY, SVGEGT. The CDR3 loop reads CSSYGGGNADTQYF. In DNA form, the CDR3 reads TGTAGCAGTTACGGGGGAGGCAATGCAGATACGCAGTATTTT.

This clonotype was seen many times. The chain couples TRBV6-1 to TRBJ2-7; no clear D gene. This CDR3 has 16 residues. CDR1 is MNHNS, CDR2 SASEGT, per germline. V lost 0 bases and J 0 bases, leaving 12 bases between the germline ends. The CDR3 sequence: CASSEAVGQASYEQYF. CDR3 DNA: TGTGCCAGCAGTGAAGCGGTCGGGCAGGCCTCCTACGAGCAGTACTTC.

This clonotype came up many times. The rearrangement joins TRBV15 to TRBJ2-1; a possible D gene is TRBD2 (6 bases). Germline values: CDR1 LNHNV, CDR2 YYDKDF (reference sequence). V gave up 4 bases and J gave up 0 bases, with 10 bases separating them. CDR3 size: 15 residues. Here the CDR3 DNA reads TGTGCCACCAGCACCGACGGGGGCTCCTACAATGAGCAGTTCTTC. It is translated as CATSTDGGSYNEQFF.

This clonotype came up many times. The chain is built from TRBV5-6 and TRBJ2-5; 10 positions match TRBD2. CDR1 SGHDT and CDR2 YYEEEE come from the germline V gene. After removal of 3 bases from V and 5 bases from J, the junction contained 7 bases not matched to a gene. The CDR3 is 15 amino acids. The CDR3 region has the DNA TGTGCCAGCAGCTCCAGCGGGAGGGCCTGGGAGACCCAGTACTTC. It translates to CASSSSGRAWETQYF.

This clonotype was seen at least ten times. The chain joins TRBV6-5 to TRBJ2-2; 7 bases agree with TRBD2. The CDR3 has 15 amino acids. J was trimmed by 6 bases and V by 0 bases; bases with no gene match: 4. The germline gives CDR1 MNHEY, CDR2 SVGAGI. Here the CDR3 reads CASSYSASGPGELFF. DNA of the CDR3: TGTGCCAGCAGTTACTCGGCTAGCGGTCCCGGGGAGCTGTTTTTT.

This clonotype is labeled as medium-sized. V usage is TRBV4-2 and J usage is TRBJ2-1, with D possibly being TRBD1 (5 bases). This CDR3 comprises 14 residues. V lost 5 bases, J lost 9 bases, and 17 bases lay in between. Germline V gene lookup returns CDR1 LGHNA and CDR2 YNFKEQ. CDR3 sequence: CASSDIGETGEQFF. The CDR3 DNA follows: TGTGCCAGCAGCGATATAGGGGAAACTGGTGAGCAGTTCTTC.

This clonotype was detected only a few times. This chain connects TRBV5-5 to TRBJ2-7; D might be TRBD1 (6 bases). Trimming cost V 5 bases and J 0 bases, with 24 bases left between them. CDR1 and CDR2 (germline): SGHKS, YYEKEE (reference sequence). This CDR3 has 18 residues. The CDR3 spells CASRTTSGHNYISYEQYF. The CDR3 bases are TGTGCCAGCAGGACCACCTCGGGACACAACTATATCTCCTACGAGCAGTACTTC.

This clonotype was detected ten times or more. The genes are TRBV4-3 and TRBJ1-2; the match to TRBD1 covers 11 bases. J gave up 0 bases and V 4 bases, and 7 bases lay outside the gene matches. The germline CDR1 and CDR2 sequences are LGHNA and YSLEER. This CDR3 has 17 residues. The CDR3 region has the DNA TGCGCCAGCAGCCTCCGAGGGGGACAGGGGGCTAACTATGGCTACACCTTC. Protein sequence: CASSLRGGQGANYGYTF.

This clonotype occurred many times. The chain combines TRBV20-1 with TRBJ2-1, with D unresolved. Germline loops: CDR1 DFQATT, CDR2 SNEGSKA (reference sequence). V was cut by 1 base and J by 2 bases, with 6 bases left in between. CDR3 length: 13 amino acids. The CDR3 DNA is TGCAGTGCTAGAGTTCACACCTACAATGAGCAGTTCTTC. Protein: CSARVHTYNEQFF.

This sequence joins TRBV20-1 and TRBJ2-1; D not certain. V was clipped by 1 base and J by 10 bases, with 11 bases between them. Germline V CDR1 and CDR2: DFQATT, SNEGSKA (reference sequence). The CDR3 has 12 amino acids. Here the CDR3 DNA reads TGCAGTGCTAGAGGTGGAGCGAACGAGCAGTTCTTC. Protein: CSARGGANEQFF.

This clonotype appeared many times. V and J are TRBV5-1 and TRBJ2-3, with D perhaps TRBD2 (5 bases). The length of the CDR3 is 16 residues. V lost 3 bases and J lost 0, with 14 bases in between. The germline V gene encodes CDR1 SGHRS and CDR2 YFSETQ. CDR3 coding DNA: TGCGCCAGCAGCTCGAGGTCGGGGAGTAGCACAGATACGCAGTATTTT. It is translated as CASSSRSGSSTDTQYF.

In its sample, this clonotype is medium-sized. The V and J genes are TRBV25-1 and TRBJ1-1, with D possibly matching TRBD1 (5 bases). CDR3 size: 15 residues. Germline V lookup: CDR1 MGHDK, CDR2 SYGVNS. Trimming shortened V by 1 base and J by 3 bases, and 12 bases separated the two germline ends. CDR3 DNA: TGTGCCAGCAGTGAATCGGCAGAAGGGGACACTGAAGCTTTCTTT. Translation gives CASSESAEGDTEAFF. The entire variable domain, with the rest obtained from reference TRBV25-1 and TRBJ1-1, is as follows: EADIYQTPRYLVIGTGKKITLECSQTMGHDKMYWYQQDPGMELHLIHYSYGVNSTEKGDLSSESTVSRIRTEHFPLTLESARPSHTSQYLCASSESAEGDTEAFFGQGTRLTVV.

This clonotype occurred many times. The chain combines TRBV6-4 with TRBJ1-1; 7 nucleotides match TRBD1. Trimming at V came to 4 bases and at J to 4 bases, leaving 6 bases not matched to a gene. The CDR3 loop spans 14 amino acids. Per germline, CDR1 MRHNA and CDR2 SNTAGT. The CDR3 DNA reads as TGTGCCAGCAGTGCCGACAGGGAGAGCACTGAAGCTTTCTTT. This encodes CASSADRESTEAFF.

The rearrangement joins TRBV12-1 to TRBJ1-2. TRBV12-1 is assigned pseudogene status. This CDR3 has 9 amino acids. The DNA for the CDR3 is TGTGCCAGCCCCGTCGTCCCCTCCTTC. Its protein is CASPVVPSF.

This clonotype was seen at least ten times. V gene TRBV12-3 or TRBV12-4 combines with J gene TRBJ2-3; 13 bases map to TRBD2. The CDR3 covers 16 residues. Unmatched junction bases numbered 4, after V lost 6 bases and J lost 1 base. CDR3 nucleotide sequence: TGTGCCAGCAGCCCCGGACTAGCGGGGGGCACAGATACGCAGTATTTT. The encoded protein is CASSPGLAGGTDTQYF.

This clonotype is deemed medium-sized. The V gene is TRBV20-1, the J gene TRBJ2-1, with 8 positions matching TRBD1. V lost 1 base to trimming and J lost 1 base; unmatched junction nucleotides: 3. Germline V gene lookup returns CDR1 DFQATT and CDR2 SNEGSKA (reference sequence). CDR3 length: 15 amino acids. The chain's CDR3 is CSARVWTGSYNEQFF. CDR3 in DNA: TGCAGTGCTAGAGTGTGGACAGGGTCCTACAATGAGCAGTTCTTC.